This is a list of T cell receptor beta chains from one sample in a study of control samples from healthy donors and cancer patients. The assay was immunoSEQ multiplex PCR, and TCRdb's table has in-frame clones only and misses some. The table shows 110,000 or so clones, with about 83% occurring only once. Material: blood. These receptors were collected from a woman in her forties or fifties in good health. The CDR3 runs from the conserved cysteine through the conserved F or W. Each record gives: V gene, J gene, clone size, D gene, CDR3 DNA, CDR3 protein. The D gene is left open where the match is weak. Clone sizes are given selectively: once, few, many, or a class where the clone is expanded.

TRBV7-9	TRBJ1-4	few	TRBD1	TGTGCCAGCAGCCTAACAGGGGAGACTGAAAAACTGTTTTTT	CASSLTGETEKLFF
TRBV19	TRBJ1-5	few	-	TGTGCCAGTACCATCAGGGGAATCGGTCAGCCCCAGCATTTT	CASTIRGIGQPQHF
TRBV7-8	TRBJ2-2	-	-	TGTGCCAGCAGCTTAGATAGGGGCCGCGGCGGGGAGCTGTTTTTT	CASSLDRGRGGELFF
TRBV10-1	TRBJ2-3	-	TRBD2	TGCGCCAGCCGCCCCGGACTAGCGGGGGTAGGAGATACGCAGTATTTT	CASRPGLAGVGDTQYF
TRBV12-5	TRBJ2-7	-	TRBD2	TGTGCTAGTGGTTTGGGAGGGACTAGCGGGAGTGCGGGGCAGTACTTC	CASGLGGTSGSAGQYF
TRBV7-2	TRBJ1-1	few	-	TGTGCCAGCAGACCGACCTCCTCACGGAGGGTGAACACTGAAGCTTTCTTT	CASRPTSSRRVNTEAFF
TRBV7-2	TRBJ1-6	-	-	TGTGCCAGCAGCTTAGTGGCAGGGGTCAATTCACCCCTCCACTTT	CASSLVAGVNSPLHF
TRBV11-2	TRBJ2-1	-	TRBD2	TGTGCCAGCAAGGATAGCGGGGTATACAATGAGCAGTTCTTC	CASKDSGVYNEQFF
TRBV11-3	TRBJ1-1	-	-	TGTGCCAGCAGCTCCGAGTACACTGAAGCTTTCTTT	CASSSEYTEAFF
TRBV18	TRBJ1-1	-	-	TGTGCCAGCTCACCATCTAAGGGATACACTGAAGCTTTCTTT	CASSPSKGYTEAFF
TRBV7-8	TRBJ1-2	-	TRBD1	TGTGCCAGCAGCGGAAGGGACAGGGGGGATGTCGGCTACACCTTC	CASSGRDRGDVGYTF
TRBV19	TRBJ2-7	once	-	TGTGCCAGTAGTATAGATCTTCGGGGACGGGAGCAGTACTTC	CASSIDLRGREQYF
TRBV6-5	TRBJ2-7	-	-	TGTGCCAGCAGTACAAAGACTAATTCCTACGAGCAGTACTTC	CASSTKTNSYEQYF
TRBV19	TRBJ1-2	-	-	TGTGCCAGTAGTATGCCTGTTTATGGCTACACCTTC	CASSMPVYGYTF
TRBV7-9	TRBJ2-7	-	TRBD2	TGTGCCAGCAGCTTAGCTAGCGGGAGGGCCGTACAGCAGTACTTC	CASSLASGRAVQQYF
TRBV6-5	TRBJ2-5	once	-	TGTGCCAGCAGTTTACGGACTTACCAAGAGACCCAGTACTTC	CASSLRTYQETQYF
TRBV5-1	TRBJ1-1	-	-	TGCGCCAGCAGCTTCGAGACTTCGAACACTGAAGCTTTCTTT	CASSFETSNTEAFF
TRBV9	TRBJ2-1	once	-	TGTGCCAGCAGCGTAGAGGAGACTCAATACAATGAGCAGTTCTTC	CASSVEETQYNEQFF
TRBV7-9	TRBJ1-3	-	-	TGTGCCAGCAGCTTCCCAGGATGGGACACCATATATTTT	CASSFPGWDTIYF
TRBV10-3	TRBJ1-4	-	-	TGTGCCATCAGTGAAAGGCAGGGCCGGGAAAAACTGTTTTTT	CAISERQGREKLFF
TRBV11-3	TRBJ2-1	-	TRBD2	TGTGCCAGCAGCCCCGGGACTAGTGGGTTGGGTGAGCAGTTCTTC	CASSPGTSGLGEQFF
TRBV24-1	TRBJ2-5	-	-	TGTGCCACCAGTGATCCCCCGACAGCGGAGACCCAGTACTTC	CATSDPPTAETQYF
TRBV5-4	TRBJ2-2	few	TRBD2	TGTGCCAGCAGCTTGGCCGGGTTAGCGGGAAATGTTGGGGAGCTGTTTTTT	CASSLAGLAGNVGELFF
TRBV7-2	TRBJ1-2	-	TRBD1	TGTGCCAGCAGCGCCCCAGGGGGAGACTATGGCTACACCTTC	CASSAPGGDYGYTF
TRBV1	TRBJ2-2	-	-	TGCACCAGCCCCCCAGCAGGGAGGTCCGGGGAGCTGTTTTTT	CTSPPAGRSGELFF
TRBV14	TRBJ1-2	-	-	TGTGCCAGCAGCCAAGATTTTTATGGCTACACCTTC	CASSQDFYGYTF
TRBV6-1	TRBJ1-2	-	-	TGTGCCAGCAGTGAAATGGGGAACTATGGCTACACCTTC	CASSEMGNYGYTF